This T cell receptor beta chain appears in the sequencing data of a study of T-cell memory formation after mild COVID-19 (dated by TCRdb to the early 2020s). With regard to the full study: Most TCR sequence clusters were specific to one of the two donors. Two young, previously healthy adult volunteers, one female and one male, were included in the cohort. In a couple of donors, T-cell clones that expanded and contracted after mild COVID-19 were tracked by sequencing TCRalpha and TCRbeta repertoires over time. Broader findings and caveats from the paper: Some responding clones were detected in pre-infection memory, suggesting pre-existing cross-reactive memory T cells joined the SARS-CoV-2 response. The study included only a couple of mild cases, and larger cohorts that include severe cases with pre-infection samples were judged to be necessary. Contracting CD4+ clones appeared mostly in the CM and EM memory subsets, whereas CD8+ clones were enriched in EMRA. From day 15 to 85, contracting clones showed balanced CD4/CD8 phenotypes, whereas a second wave of clones that expanded from day 15 to 37 leaned towards CD4+. SARS-CoV-2 specificity of the second-wave clones peaking on day 37 was not confirmed.

The listed sequencing device is Illumina NovaSeq 6000. cDNA libraries for TCRalpha and TCRbeta were prepared by 5'RACE using constant-segment primers, with sample barcodes and unique molecular identifiers added. Trizol reagent was used to extract RNA from every sample. Library amplification was performed in two PCR steps, and a second sample barcode and Illumina TruSeq adapters were introduced in the second step. Sequencing of libraries was performed on an Illumina NovaSeq with 2 x 150 bp paired-end reads. Turning to the authors' computational methods: Demultiplexing of reads and collapsing into UMI-guided consensus sequences were performed with migec v1.2.7. Using mixcr v2.1.11, the UMI consensuses were aligned to TRA and TRB V and J templates and assembled into clonotypes. Clonotypes were classified as expanded or contracted when called significant by both edgeR and NoisET, with noise models trained on biological replicates. For edgeR calls, the thresholds were a false discovery rate-adjusted p below 0.01 and a log2 fold-change of 1. As an exploratory analysis of dynamics, PCA with hierarchical clustering was applied to max-normalized trajectories of the 1000 most abundant clonotypes. Each responding clone was given a CD4 or CD8 phenotype based on the CD4+ and CD8+ repertoires, which had been sequenced separately. The public reads were run again by TCRdb, first through fastp at Q25 and then through MiXCR, and only productive beta chains were kept. Entries are consolidated by CDR3 protein sequence, retaining the most common genes and DNA. TCRdb, rather than the study authors, made the V and J calls. The sample has about 140,000 distinct CDR3 sequences on record, 11% to 15% of them singletons. 28% of the sample belongs to the ten largest clones.

In regard to this clonotype: This clone's antigen is unknown. Per-base qualities were not stored, and no clone one base away is much larger.

V was cut back by 0 bases and J by 0 bases, leaving a gap of 13 bases between them. The CDR3 sequence holds 17 residues, the cysteine and phenylalanine included. Only CDR3 DNA is held: 51 bases, read in frame from base 1. Per the germline V gene (reference sequence), SEHNR is the CDR1 and FQNEAQ is the CDR2. Ficoll-Paque density gradient centrifugation was used to isolate PBMCs. The sequence was obtained from an adult woman who had mild COVID-19 (a few samples of this study predate the infection). The sample titles of this study are shuffled in the database, so cell type and time point are left out; the donor was told from shared clones. Specimen: PBMCs or a T cell subset sorted from them (not recorded which). Rearrangement joined TRBV7-9 to TRBJ2-3; a weak D assignment points to TRBD1 (5 bases agree). The nucleotide sequence is TGTGCCAGCAGCTTAGCGGGGCTGGGCCCAAGCACAGATACGCAGTATTTT. Translated, this is CASSLAGLGPSTDTQYF.